One T cell receptor beta chain is described in this entry. Its matching antigen is unknown. The analysis combined second doses at about 4 or about 12 weeks. This sample is drawn from a study of T cell responses to AZD1222 COVID-19 vaccine. Findings of the study overall: Possibly, clonal diversity was underestimated; donors were largely white British and included more females. At study baseline, merely a handful of AZD1222 recipients were seropositive. Among vaccine-associated CD4 TCRs, coverage spanned spike, with dominance at 160-218 and 743-854.

The table came from immunoSEQ multiplex PCR; TCRdb's copy has only in-frame clones and leaves some out. This sample has roughly 70,000 clones, with about four fifths found just once. Germline values: CDR1 MNHEY, CDR2 SVGAGI. CDR3 length equals 15 residues. Trimming took off 6 bases at V and 6 bases at J, with 18 bases between the two ends. Specimen: peripheral blood, collected 28 days after the second AZD1222 dose. This chain connects TRBV6-5 to TRBJ2-1, with D perhaps matching TRBD1 or TRBD2 (5 bases each). This TCR was sampled from an adult who received the AZD1222 COVID-19 vaccine. CDR3 region: CASSDGAGTANEQFF. CDR3 in DNA: TGTGCCAGCAGCGACGGCGCCGGGACGGCCAATGAGCAGTTCTTC.